The clone carrying this T cell receptor (beta chain) was seen more than once but under ten times. The antigen remains undetermined. Amplification targeted TCR beta CDR3 regions from RNA transcripts. When the TCR CDR3 underwent first-round RT-PCR, the HTBI primer set was used. MiXCR, run by TCRdb on the multiplex PCR reads, gives a single entry per CDR3 protein. Among some 360,000 distinct CDR3 sequences, more than 11% were seen once, and the ten largest hold around 10%. Clinical symptoms, serum thyroxine and TRAb, thyroid ultrasound and orbital computed tomography together formed the diagnostic basis. 10 ml of fresh peripheral blood supplied the PBMCs. This sample is part of a study of T cells in Graves' hyperthyroidism and ophthalmopathy. Study context: Once the initial diagnosis was made, peripheral blood was obtained before any treatment. The study, taken as a whole, reports: Among clonotypes expanded in thyroid above 0.001, most were also found in blood.

The CDR3 has 14 amino acids. Germline V CDR1 and CDR2: LNHDA, SQIVND (reference sequence). V shed 3 bases and J shed 6 bases, with 12 bases lying between them. This sequence was found in a woman in her sixties with Graves' hyperthyroidism. The genes are TRBV19 and TRBJ1-5, with D uncertain. The sequenced material came from blood. The CDR3 spells CASSIGRGGQPQHF. As DNA, the CDR3 is TGTGCCAGTAGTATTGGCAGAGGAGGTCAGCCCCAGCATTTT.